The present T cell receptor beta chain was sequenced within a study of T cell changes during pregnancy in multiple sclerosis. The CDR3 runs to 16 residues. V was cut by 3 bases and J by 0 bases, with 16 bases left in between. Germline V gives CDR1 SGHTS, CDR2 YDEGEE. TCRdb keeps only in-frame clones here, not all; method: immunoSEQ multiplex PCR. The repertoire has about 20,000 clones, around nine tenths of them found once; the top ten carry 20%. This receptor was identified in a female donor in good health, enrolled as a control in a pregnancy study. The sample consisted of CD8+ T cells from peripheral blood mononuclear cells, taken after pregnancy. The genes are TRBV5-8 and TRBJ2-7, with a weak D call TRBD2 (6 bases). Written as DNA, the CDR3 is TGTGCCAGCAGCTGGGGATTAGCGGACTTCTCCTACGAGCAGTACTTC. This gives the protein CASSWGLADFSYEQYF.